The 11 T cell receptor beta chains in this list originate from one sample, sequenced in a study of control samples from healthy donors and cancer patients. Libraries were prepared by immunoSEQ multiplex PCR; TCRdb keeps only in-frame clonotypes and omits some of them. The data contain 150,000 or so clones, under 95% of them singletons. The sequenced sample was blood. The origin of the receptors is a man younger than 35 in good health.

This clone was recorded once. The chain uses TRBV10-3 and TRBJ2-2; TRBD1 is a possible D gene (5 bases). Deletions cut 2 bases from V and 5 bases from J, with 12 bases between. Germline V gives CDR1 ENHRY, CDR2 SYGVKD. The CDR3 runs to 15 residues. CDR3 residues: CAISERQGGTGELFF. The CDR3 coding sequence is TGTGCCATCAGTGAGAGGCAGGGTGGTACCGGGGAGCTGTTTTTT.

The chain combines TRBV4-3 with TRBJ2-2; possible D gene TRBD2, 6 bases. The CDR3 consists of 14 residues. V lost 1 base, J lost 5 bases, and 8 bases lay in between. Germline V gene sequence: CDR1 LGHNA, CDR2 YSLEER. This CDR3 is CASSQVRETGELFF. The CDR3 DNA reads as TGCGCCAGCAGCCAAGTTCGGGAGACCGGGGAGCTGTTTTTT.

Comment on this clone: One end of the junction varies from germline; a read error may be responsible. V gene TRBV7-9 combines with J gene TRBJ2-7; 7 positions agree with TRBD2. Germline V gene lookup returns CDR1 SEHNR and CDR2 FQNEAQ (reference sequence). This CDR3 contains 19 residues. CDR3 residues: CASSPPPAGDKDISYGQYF. The CDR3 DNA reads TGTGCCAGCAGCCCACCCCCCGCGGGAGACAAAGATATCTCCTACGGGCAGTACTTC.

The chain combines TRBV6-6 with TRBJ2-1, with 11 bases aligning to TRBD2. J lost 1 base, V lost 5 bases, and 4 bases had no gene match. This CDR3 is built from 16 residues. The germline V gene has CDR1 MNHNY and CDR2 SVGAGI (reference sequence). The CDR3 protein is CASSPLAGGSYNEQFF. The CDR3 DNA reads TGTGCCAGCAGTCCTTTAGCGGGGGGGTCCTACAATGAGCAGTTCTTC.

The V call is TRBV11-2, the J call TRBJ1-3, with a tentative D call TRBD1 (6 bases). V was shortened by 1 base and J by 4 bases, with 14 bases between the two germline ends. The CDR3 runs to 16 residues. Looked up from germline, CDR1 is SGHAT and CDR2 is FQNNGV. The CDR3 spells CASSLGRGASGNTIYF. The CDR3 region has the DNA TGTGCCAGCAGCTTAGGTCGGGGGGCATCGGGAAACACCATATATTTT.

This sequence joins TRBV19 and TRBJ1-1, with 9 bases that match TRBD1. Germline values: CDR1 LNHDA, CDR2 SQIVND (reference sequence). Trimming took 5 bases from V and 4 from J; bases not matched to a gene: 14. This CDR3 is built from 17 residues. The CDR3 is CASSERDRVMRSTEAFF. DNA for the CDR3: TGTGCCAGTAGTGAGCGGGACAGGGTGATGAGAAGCACTGAAGCTTTCTTT.

The V and J genes are TRBV4-1 and TRBJ2-2; D gene unclear. The CDR3 extends over 15 amino acids. V was trimmed by 4 bases and J by 5 bases, leaving 14 bases between them. CDR1 MGHRA and CDR2 YSYEKL come from the germline V gene. The CDR3: CASSLPWGGTGELFF. CDR3 DNA sequence: TGCGCCAGCAGCCTACCATGGGGTGGAACCGGGGAGCTGTTTTTT.

This chain links TRBV11-2 with TRBJ2-5; D gene ambiguous. There are 14 residues in the CDR3. Germline CDR1 and CDR2: SGHAT and FQNNGV. Trimming removed 0 bases at V and 0 bases at J, with 5 bases between. The CDR3 is CASSLEGNQETQYF. The CDR3 DNA reads as TGTGCCAGCAGCTTAGAAGGGAACCAAGAGACCCAGTACTTC.

V gene TRBV2 combines with J gene TRBJ2-5; TRBD1 agrees at 7 bases. J gave up 5 bases and V 2 bases, and 8 bases lay outside the gene matches. CDR1 and CDR2 (germline): SNHLY, FYNNEI. The CDR3 contains 15 residues. The CDR3 DNA reads as TGTGCCAGCAGTGAACAGGGGGACCCAGGGGAGACCCAGTACTTC. This gives the protein CASSEQGDPGETQYF.

In regard to this clone: One end of the junction does not line up with germline, which may come from a read error. The V and J genes are TRBV2 and TRBJ2-2; no definite D call. The germline V gene encodes CDR1 SNHLY and CDR2 FYNNEI. The CDR3 is 11 amino acids. The CDR3 spells CVSSEAGELFF. The CDR3 nucleotides are TGTGTCAGCAGTGAGGCCGGGGAGCTGTTTTTT.

The chain carries TRBV11-2 and TRBJ1-4, with a possible D match to TRBD1 (5 bases). Trimming pared 4 bases from V and 3 bases from J, leaving 24 bases between. The germline CDR1 and CDR2 sequences are SGHAT and FQNNGV. The CDR3 is 19 residues long. The CDR3 protein is CASSSFRVAPGRANEKLFF. CDR3 coding DNA: TGTGCCAGCAGCTCGTTTAGGGTGGCCCCAGGGAGGGCTAATGAAAAACTGTTTTTT.